This TCR beta chain was recorded in a study of shared clonotypes between healthy human individuals. The table came from immunoSEQ multiplex PCR; TCRdb's copy has only in-frame clones and leaves some out. The data hold approximately 330,000 clones, with around 70% observed a single time. The clonotype comes from a man aged 25-45 years in good health. The sequencing input was memory CD4+ T cells sorted from blood. Documented subset: CD45RA-negative fraction.

The CDR3 nucleotides read TGTGCCAGCAGCTCCGGACAGGGAGGTTCGCCCCAGCATTTT. Its translation: CASSSGQGGSPQHF. This chain connects TRBV7-2 to TRBJ1-5; 8 nucleotides agree with TRBD1. Germline CDR1 is SGHTA and CDR2 is FQGNSA. The CDR3 spans 14 residues. The J segment lost 9 bases and the V segment lost 4 bases, leaving 8 bases of the junction unmatched.